This TCR beta chain was recovered during a study of blood T cell repertoires in COVID-19. Across the study: Both acute and convalescent COVID-19 samples were obtained from the United States, Italy and Spain. Sample material is recorded as cDNA or gDNA derived from T cells, B-cell-depleted T cells, or PBMCs.

The CDR3 totals 16 residues. Germline values: CDR1 MNHNY, CDR2 SVGAGI (reference sequence). With 5 bases clipped from V and 0 bases from J, the junction kept 10 bases outside the gene matches. Original data processing: Researchers report that nucleated cell counts were estimated from reference gene primer amplification. TCRdb keeps only in-frame clones here, not all; method: immunoSEQ multiplex PCR. Clone size and the V and J calls come from that table; the DNA yielded D and trimming. Seen here are over 75,000 clones, about 82% observed once, and the top ten hold under 30%. The V and J genes are TRBV6-6 and TRBJ2-7; 7 bases agree with TRBD2. Sequencing input: peripheral blood. The receptor's source is a human donor in a cohort sampled during active COVID-19. The CDR3 protein is CASSTTTRGSSYEQYF. The DNA of the CDR3 is TGTGCCAGCAGTACCACCACGCGGGGGAGCTCCTACGAGCAGTACTTC.